This entry lists 7 T cell receptor beta chains sequenced from one sample in a study of blood T cell repertoires in COVID-19. Measured with immunoSEQ multiplex PCR; TCRdb has only the in-frame clones, and not every one. In the table there are around 140,000 clones, approximately 88% of which are singletons. The specimen was peripheral blood. These receptors came from a human donor in a cohort sampled during active COVID-19.

There are a few counts of this clone. The chain carries TRBV10-1 and TRBJ1-3; 9 nucleotides agree with TRBD1. J lost 2 bases, V lost 0 bases, and 5 bases had no gene match. CDR3 length equals 17 residues. Germline V CDR1 and CDR2: WNHNN, SYGVQD (reference sequence). This CDR3 is CASSESLGQGTGNTIYF. In DNA, the CDR3 is TGCGCCAGCAGTGAGTCCCTCGGACAGGGGACTGGAAACACCATATATTTT.

V is TRBV2 and J is TRBJ2-7; no clear D gene. V lost 8 bases, J lost 5 bases, and 7 bases lay in between. Germline CDR1 SNHLY, CDR2 FYNNEI. CDR3 length: 10 residues. CDR3 DNA sequence: TGTGCCAGCGGCGAGGACGAGCAGTACTTC. It is translated as CASGEDEQYF.

The chain couples TRBV5-6 to TRBJ2-2; the match to TRBD2 covers 10 bases. The CDR3 runs to 17 residues. CDR1 and CDR2 from the germline V gene are SGHDT and YYEEEE. V was pared by 0 bases and J by 7 bases, with 9 bases of the junction left unmatched. CDR3 sequence (DNA): TGTGCCAGCAGCTTGGTCGCTAGCGGGAGACGGGGCGGGGAGCTGTTTTTT. It yields the protein CASSLVASGRRGGELFF.

The chain combines TRBV29-1 with TRBJ2-1; 11 bases are shared with TRBD2. Losses at the gene ends were 1 base for V and 0 bases for J; bases not matched to a gene: 5. The germline V gene has CDR1 SQVTM and CDR2 ANQGSEA. This CDR3 has 17 amino acids. The DNA for the CDR3 is TGCAGCGTTGAAGCTAGCGGGAGGCTGAGCTCCTACAATGAGCAGTTCTTC. Amino acids: CSVEASGRLSSYNEQFF.

The gene calls are TRBV5-1 and TRBJ1-1; D is perhaps TRBD1 (5 bases). Germline-derived CDR1 and CDR2 are SGHRS and YFSETQ. The CDR3 totals 15 residues. With 1 base removed from V and 1 base from J, the gap between germline ends came to 11 bases. The CDR3 DNA reads TGCGCCAGCAGCTTGTTTGACAGTGGGAACACTGAAGCTTTCTTT. Translating it yields CASSLFDSGNTEAFF. The full variable domain, completed using reference TRBV5-1 and TRBJ1-1, is KAGVTQTPRYLIKTRGQQVTLSCSPISGHRSVSWYQQTPGQGLQFLFEYFSETQRNKGNFPGRFSGRQFSNSRSEMNVSTLELGDSALYLCASSLFDSGNTEAFFGQGTRLTVV.

Written as DNA, the CDR3 is TGCAGCGCCGCACTAGACTACGAGCAGTACTTC. It translates to CSAALDYEQYF. The gene calls are TRBV29-1 and TRBJ2-7; tentative D call: TRBD2 (5 bases). Germline lookup yields CDR1 SQVTM and CDR2 ANQGSEA. Trimming stripped 7 bases from V and 3 bases from J, with 10 bases between. CDR3 length equals 11 residues.

The chain employs TRBV27 and TRBJ2-1, with 7 bases aligning to TRBD1. V dropped 6 bases and J dropped 1; count of bases not matched to a gene: 9. Germline CDR1 and CDR2: MNHEY and SMNVEV (reference sequence). The CDR3 has 16 residues. The CDR3 spells CASRPRQGVSYNEQFF. CDR3 sequence (DNA): TGTGCCAGCAGGCCCAGACAGGGAGTTTCCTACAATGAGCAGTTCTTC.